This TCR beta chain appears in the sequencing data of a study of blood T cell repertoires in COVID-19. Study as a whole: The United States, Italy and Spain provided the acute and convalescent COVID-19 samples. T cells, B-cell-depleted T cells, or PBMCs provided the cDNA or gDNA that served as material.

The CDR3 has 12 amino acids. Deletions cut 5 bases from V and 6 bases from J, with 10 bases between. As processed by the authors: Using reference gene primer amplification, nucleated cell counts were estimated. TCRdb's table, derived via immunoSEQ multiplex PCR, lists solely in-frame clones and lacks some. V and J calls and clone size follow that table, whereas D and trimming were derived from the DNA. The top ten clones hold around 0.8% of a sample with a few hundred thousand clones, about 89% of them seen once. This clonotype was sampled from a young man with acute or convalescent COVID-19. J is TRBJ1-2 and V is TRBV12-3 or TRBV12-4; D uncertain. Sequenced input: peripheral blood. The CDR3 nucleotides are TGTGCCAGCAGTCGGAGCCTGGATGGCTACACCTTC. This encodes CASSRSLDGYTF.